This TCR beta chain was recorded in a study of cytomegalovirus exposure and HLA in healthy donors. Study information: Across 350 to 400 genotyped donors, just over 80% landed in the Caucasian-associated ancestry cluster.

It was with 60 Vbeta and 13 Jbeta primers that the PCR ran. Measured with immunoSEQ multiplex PCR; TCRdb has only the in-frame clones, and not every one. This sample's table reports over 45,000 clones. Concerning this clone itself: Its antigen is as yet unknown.

V lost 6 bases and J lost 0, with 11 bases in between. This CDR3 comprises 14 residues. Germline V gene sequence: CDR1 SGHRS, CDR2 YFSETQ. Findings and caveats of the study: Later analysis suggested links between common viral pathogens and several top significant clusters. In a later analysis, CMV-associated beta chains were mostly HLA-associated, it appeared. Overall, approximately 150 TCR beta chains were annotated as cytomegalovirus-associated.

The V call is TRBV5-1, the J call TRBJ2-3; possibly TRBD2 for D (5 bases). The sequence came from a young woman in good health and CMV-seronegative. Sequencing was done on a sample of PBMCs. The CDR3 nucleotides are TGCGCCAGCAAACTGGGCGGGAGCACAGATACGCAGTATTTT. Its translation is CASKLGGSTDTQYF.